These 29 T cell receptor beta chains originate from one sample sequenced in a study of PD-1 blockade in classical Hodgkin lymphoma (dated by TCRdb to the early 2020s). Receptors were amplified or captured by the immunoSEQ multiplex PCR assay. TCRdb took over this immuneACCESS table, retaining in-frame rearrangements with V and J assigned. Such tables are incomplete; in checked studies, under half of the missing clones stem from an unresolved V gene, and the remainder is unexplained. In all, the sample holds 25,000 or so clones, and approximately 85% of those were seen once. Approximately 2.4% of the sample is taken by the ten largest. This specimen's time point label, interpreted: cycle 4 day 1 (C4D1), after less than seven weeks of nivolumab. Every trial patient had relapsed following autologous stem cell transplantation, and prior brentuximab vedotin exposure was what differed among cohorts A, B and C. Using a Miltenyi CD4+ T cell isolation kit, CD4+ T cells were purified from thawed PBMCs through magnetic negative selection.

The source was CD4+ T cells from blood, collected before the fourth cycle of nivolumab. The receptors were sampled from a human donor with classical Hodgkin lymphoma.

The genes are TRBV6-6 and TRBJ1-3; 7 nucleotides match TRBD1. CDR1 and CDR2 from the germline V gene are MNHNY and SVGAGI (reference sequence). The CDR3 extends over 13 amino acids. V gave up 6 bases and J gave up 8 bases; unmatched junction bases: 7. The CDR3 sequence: CASRGQPEDTIYF. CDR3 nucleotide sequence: TGTGCCAGCAGGGGACAGCCGGAAGACACCATATATTTT.

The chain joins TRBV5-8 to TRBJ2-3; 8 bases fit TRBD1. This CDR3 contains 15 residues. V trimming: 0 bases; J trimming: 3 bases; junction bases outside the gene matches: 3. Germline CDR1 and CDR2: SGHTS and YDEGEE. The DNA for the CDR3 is TGTGCCAGCAGCTTGGCTACAGGGGGGACAGATACGCAGTATTTT. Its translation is CASSLATGGTDTQYF.

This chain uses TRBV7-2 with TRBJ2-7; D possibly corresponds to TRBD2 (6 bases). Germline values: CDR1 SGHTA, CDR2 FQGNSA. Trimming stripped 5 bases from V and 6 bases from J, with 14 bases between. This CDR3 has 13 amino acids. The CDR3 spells CASSVREKGEQYF. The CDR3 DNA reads TGTGCCAGCAGCGTCCGGGAGAAAGGCGAGCAGTACTTC.

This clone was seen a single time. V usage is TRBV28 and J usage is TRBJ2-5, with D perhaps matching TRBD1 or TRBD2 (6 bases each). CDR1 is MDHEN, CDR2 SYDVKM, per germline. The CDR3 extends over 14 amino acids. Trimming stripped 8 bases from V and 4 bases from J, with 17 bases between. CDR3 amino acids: CASCRYGGGETQYF. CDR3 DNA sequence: TGTGCCAGCTGCCGATATGGAGGGGGAGAGACCCAGTACTTC. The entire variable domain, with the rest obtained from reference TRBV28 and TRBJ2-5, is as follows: DVKVTQSSRYLVKRTGEKVFLECVQDMDHENMFWYRQDPGLGLRLIYFSYDVKMKEKGDIPEGYSVSREKKERFSLILESASTNQTSMYLCASCRYGGGETQYFGPGTRLLVL.

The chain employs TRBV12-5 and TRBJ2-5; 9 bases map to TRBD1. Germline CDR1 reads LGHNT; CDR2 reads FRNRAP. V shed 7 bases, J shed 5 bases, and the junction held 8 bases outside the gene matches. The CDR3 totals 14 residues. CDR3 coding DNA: TGTGCTAGTGCCAGCACAGGGGGCGGTGAGACCCAGTACTTC. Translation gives CASASTGGGETQYF.

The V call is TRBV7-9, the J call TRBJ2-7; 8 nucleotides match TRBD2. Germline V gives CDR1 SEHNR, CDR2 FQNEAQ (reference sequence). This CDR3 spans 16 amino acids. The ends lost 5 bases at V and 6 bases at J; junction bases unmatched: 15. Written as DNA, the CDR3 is TGTGCCAGCAGCCCAGGTCGGTCTAGCGGGCTCGGCGAGCAGTACTTC. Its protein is CASSPGRSSGLGEQYF.

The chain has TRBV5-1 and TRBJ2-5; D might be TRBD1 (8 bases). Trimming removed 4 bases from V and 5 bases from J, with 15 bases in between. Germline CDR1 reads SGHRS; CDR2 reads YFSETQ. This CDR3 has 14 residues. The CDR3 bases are TGCGCCAGCAGCCCCGACAGGGGAGGGGAGACCCAGTACTTC. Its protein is CASSPDRGGETQYF. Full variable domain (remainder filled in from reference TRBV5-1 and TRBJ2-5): KAGVTQTPRYLIKTRGQQVTLSCSPISGHRSVSWYQQTPGQGLQFLFEYFSETQRNKGNFPGRFSGRQFSNSRSEMNVSTLELGDSALYLCASSPDRGGETQYFGPGTRLLVL.

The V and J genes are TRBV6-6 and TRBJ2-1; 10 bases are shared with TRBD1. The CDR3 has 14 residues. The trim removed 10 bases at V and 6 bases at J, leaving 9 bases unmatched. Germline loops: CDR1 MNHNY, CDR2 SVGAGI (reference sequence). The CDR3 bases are TGTGCCACCCAAGACAGGGGGCGCGGCAATGAGCAGTTCTTC. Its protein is CATQDRGRGNEQFF.

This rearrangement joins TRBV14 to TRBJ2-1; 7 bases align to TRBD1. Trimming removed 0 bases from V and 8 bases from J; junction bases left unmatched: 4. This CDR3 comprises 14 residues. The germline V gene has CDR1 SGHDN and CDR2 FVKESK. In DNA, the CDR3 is TGTGCCAGCAGCCAAGAGACAGGGCTCCATGAGCAGTTCTTC. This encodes CASSQETGLHEQFF.

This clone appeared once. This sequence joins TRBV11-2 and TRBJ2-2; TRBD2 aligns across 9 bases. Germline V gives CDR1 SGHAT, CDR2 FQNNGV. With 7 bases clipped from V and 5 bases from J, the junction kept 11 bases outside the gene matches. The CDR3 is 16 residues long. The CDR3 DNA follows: TGTGCCAGCACCCCCTCCGGACTAGCGAGGACCGGGGAGCTGTTTTTT. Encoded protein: CASTPSGLARTGELFF.

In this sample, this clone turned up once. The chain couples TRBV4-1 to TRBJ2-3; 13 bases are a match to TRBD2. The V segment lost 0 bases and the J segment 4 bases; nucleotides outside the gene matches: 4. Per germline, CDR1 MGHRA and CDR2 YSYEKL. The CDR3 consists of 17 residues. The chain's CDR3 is CASSQERLAGGADTQYF. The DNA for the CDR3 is TGCGCCAGCAGCCAAGAAAGACTAGCGGGGGGAGCAGATACGCAGTATTTT.

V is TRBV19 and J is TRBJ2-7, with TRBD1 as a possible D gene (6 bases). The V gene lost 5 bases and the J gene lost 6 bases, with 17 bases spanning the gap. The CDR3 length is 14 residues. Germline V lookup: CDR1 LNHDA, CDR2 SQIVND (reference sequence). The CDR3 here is CASSPTGTVVEQYF. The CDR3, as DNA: TGTGCCAGTAGTCCGACAGGTACAGTAGTCGAGCAGTACTTC.

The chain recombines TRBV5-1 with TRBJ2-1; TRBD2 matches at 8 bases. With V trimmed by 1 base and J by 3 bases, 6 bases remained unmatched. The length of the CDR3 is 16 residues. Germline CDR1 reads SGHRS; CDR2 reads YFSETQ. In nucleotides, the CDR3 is TGCGCCAGCAGCTTGAGCGGTAGCGGGAACTACAATGAGCAGTTCTTC. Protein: CASSLSGSGNYNEQFF. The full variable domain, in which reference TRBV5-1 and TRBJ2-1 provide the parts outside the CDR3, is KAGVTQTPRYLIKTRGQQVTLSCSPISGHRSVSWYQQTPGQGLQFLFEYFSETQRNKGNFPGRFSGRQFSNSRSEMNVSTLELGDSALYLCASSLSGSGNYNEQFFGPGTRLTVL.

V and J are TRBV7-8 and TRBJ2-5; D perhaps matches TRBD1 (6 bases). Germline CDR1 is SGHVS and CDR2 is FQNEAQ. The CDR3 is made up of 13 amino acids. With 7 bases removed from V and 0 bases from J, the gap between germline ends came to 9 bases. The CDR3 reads CASKRDNQETQYF. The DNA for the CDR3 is TGTGCCAGCAAACGGGACAACCAAGAGACCCAGTACTTC.

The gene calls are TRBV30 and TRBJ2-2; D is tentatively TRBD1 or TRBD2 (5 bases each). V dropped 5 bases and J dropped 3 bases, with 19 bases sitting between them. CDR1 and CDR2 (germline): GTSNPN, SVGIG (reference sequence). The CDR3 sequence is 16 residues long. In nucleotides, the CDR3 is TGTGCCTGGGGGGGATGGGGAGACCGGGACACCGGGGAGCTGTTTTTT. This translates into CAWGGWGDRDTGELFF.

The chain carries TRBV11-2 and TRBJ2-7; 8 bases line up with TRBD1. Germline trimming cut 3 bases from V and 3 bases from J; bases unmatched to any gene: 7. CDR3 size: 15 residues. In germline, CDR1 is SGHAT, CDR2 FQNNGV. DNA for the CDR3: TGTGCCAGCAGCTTCCAGGACAGGGCCGACTACGAGCAGTACTTC. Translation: CASSFQDRADYEQYF. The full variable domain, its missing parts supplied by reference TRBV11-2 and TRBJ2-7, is EAGVAQSPRYKIIEKRQSVAFWCNPISGHATLYWYQQILGQGPKLLIQFQNNGVVDDSQLPKDRFSAERLKGVDSTLKIQPAKLEDSAVYLCASSFQDRADYEQYFGPGTRLTVT.

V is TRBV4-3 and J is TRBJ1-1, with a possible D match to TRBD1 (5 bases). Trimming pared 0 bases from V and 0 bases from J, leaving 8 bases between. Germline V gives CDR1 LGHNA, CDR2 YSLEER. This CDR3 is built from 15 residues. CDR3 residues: CASSQETELNTEAFF. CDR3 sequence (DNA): TGCGCCAGCAGCCAAGAGACAGAACTGAACACTGAAGCTTTCTTT.

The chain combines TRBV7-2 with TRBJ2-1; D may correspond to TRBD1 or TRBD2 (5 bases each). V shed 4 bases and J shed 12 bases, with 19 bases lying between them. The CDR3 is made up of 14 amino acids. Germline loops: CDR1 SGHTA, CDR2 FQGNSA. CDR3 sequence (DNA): TGTGCCAGCAGCTACCAGACACGGAGTGGGGGGCAGTTCTTC. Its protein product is CASSYQTRSGGQFF.

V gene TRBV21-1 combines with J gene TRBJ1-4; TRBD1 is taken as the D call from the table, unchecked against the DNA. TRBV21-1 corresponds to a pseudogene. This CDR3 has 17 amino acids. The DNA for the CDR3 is TGTGCCAGCACACACGACTTCCGAGACAGGGAGGCTGAAAAACTGTTTTTT. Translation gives CASTHDFRDREAEKLFF.

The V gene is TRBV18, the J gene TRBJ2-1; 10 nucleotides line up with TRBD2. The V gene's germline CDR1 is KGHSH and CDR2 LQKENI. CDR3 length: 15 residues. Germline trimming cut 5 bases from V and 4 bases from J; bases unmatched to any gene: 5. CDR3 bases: TGTGCCAGCTCAGCCCTAGCGGGAGAGTACAATGAGCAGTTCTTC. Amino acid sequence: CASSALAGEYNEQFF.

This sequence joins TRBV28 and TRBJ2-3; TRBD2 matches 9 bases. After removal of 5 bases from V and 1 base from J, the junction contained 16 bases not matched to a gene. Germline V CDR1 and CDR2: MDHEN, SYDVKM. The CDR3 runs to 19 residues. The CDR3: CASSLSPSGRPRGTDTQYF. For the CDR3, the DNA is TGTGCCAGCAGTCTATCCCCCAGCGGGAGGCCCCGGGGCACAGATACGCAGTATTTT.

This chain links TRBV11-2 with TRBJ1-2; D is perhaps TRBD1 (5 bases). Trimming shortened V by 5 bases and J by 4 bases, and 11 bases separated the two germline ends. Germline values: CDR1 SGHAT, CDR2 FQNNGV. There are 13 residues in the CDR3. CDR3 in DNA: TGTGCCAGCAGCCCCGACAGTTTCTATGGCTACACCTTC. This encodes CASSPDSFYGYTF.

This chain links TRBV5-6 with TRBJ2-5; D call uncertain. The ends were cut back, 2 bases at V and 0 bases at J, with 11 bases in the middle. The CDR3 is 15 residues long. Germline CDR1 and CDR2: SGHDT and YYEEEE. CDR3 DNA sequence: TGTGCCAGCAGCTTCGGGTCTTGGTACCAAGAGACCCAGTACTTC. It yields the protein CASSFGSWYQETQYF.

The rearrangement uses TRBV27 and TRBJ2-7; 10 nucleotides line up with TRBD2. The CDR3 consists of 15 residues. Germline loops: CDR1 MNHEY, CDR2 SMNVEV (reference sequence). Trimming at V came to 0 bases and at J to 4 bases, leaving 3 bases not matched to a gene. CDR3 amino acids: CASSLSWTSGYEQYF. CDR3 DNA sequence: TGTGCCAGCAGTTTATCCTGGACTAGCGGTTACGAGCAGTACTTC.

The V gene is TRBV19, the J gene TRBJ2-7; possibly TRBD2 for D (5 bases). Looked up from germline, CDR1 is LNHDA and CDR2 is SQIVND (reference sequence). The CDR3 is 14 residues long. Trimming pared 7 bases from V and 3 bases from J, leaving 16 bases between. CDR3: CASISPEASYEQYF. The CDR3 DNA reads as TGTGCCAGTATTAGCCCGGAGGCCAGCTACGAGCAGTACTTC. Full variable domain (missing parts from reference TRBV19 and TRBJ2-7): DGGITQSPKYLFRKEGQNVTLSCEQNLNHDAMYWYRQDPGQGLRLIYYSQIVNDFQKGDIAEGYSVSREKKESFPLTVTSAQKNPTAFYLCASISPEASYEQYFGPGTRLTVT.

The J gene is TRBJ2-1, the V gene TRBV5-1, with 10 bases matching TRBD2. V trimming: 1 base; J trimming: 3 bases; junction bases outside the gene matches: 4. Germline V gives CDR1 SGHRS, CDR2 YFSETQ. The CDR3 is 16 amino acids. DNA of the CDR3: TGCGCCAGCAGCTTGCCGGGACTAGCGATCTACAATGAGCAGTTCTTC. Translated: CASSLPGLAIYNEQFF. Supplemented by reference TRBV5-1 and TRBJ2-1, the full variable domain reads KAGVTQTPRYLIKTRGQQVTLSCSPISGHRSVSWYQQTPGQGLQFLFEYFSETQRNKGNFPGRFSGRQFSNSRSEMNVSTLELGDSALYLCASSLPGLAIYNEQFFGPGTRLTVL.

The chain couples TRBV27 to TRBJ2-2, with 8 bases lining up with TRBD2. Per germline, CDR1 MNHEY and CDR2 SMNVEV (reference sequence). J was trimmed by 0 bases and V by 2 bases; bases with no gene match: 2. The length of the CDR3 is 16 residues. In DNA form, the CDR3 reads TGTGCCAGCAGTTTACAACTAGCGGCGAACACCGGGGAGCTGTTTTTT. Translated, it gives CASSLQLAANTGELFF.

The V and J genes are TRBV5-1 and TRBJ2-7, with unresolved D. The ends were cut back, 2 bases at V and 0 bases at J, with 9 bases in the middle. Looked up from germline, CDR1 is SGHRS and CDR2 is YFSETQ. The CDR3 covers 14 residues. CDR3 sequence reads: CASSFIGNSYEQYF. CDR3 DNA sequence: TGCGCCAGCAGCTTCATTGGAAACTCCTACGAGCAGTACTTC.

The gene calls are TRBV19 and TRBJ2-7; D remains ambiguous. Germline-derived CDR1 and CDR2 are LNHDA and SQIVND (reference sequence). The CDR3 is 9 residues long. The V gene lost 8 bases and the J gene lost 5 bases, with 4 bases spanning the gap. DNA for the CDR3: TGTGCCAGTCATCACGAGCAGTACTTC. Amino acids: CASHHEQYF.